The entry that follows covers one TCR beta chain sequence. Its matching antigen is unknown. Some clones are missing from TCRdb's copy, which holds only in-frame ones; the method was immunoSEQ multiplex PCR. Of 84,000 or so clones in the sample, roughly 88% were seen once. This sample is drawn from a study of T cell responses to AZD1222 COVID-19 vaccine. At the level of the study: Pooling of second doses given at about 4 or about 12 weeks was done.

Study conclusions and caveats: There were vaccine-associated CD4 TCRs across spike, dominant at 160-218 and 743-854. Most donors were white British and more were female, and clonal diversity was possibly underestimated. The study found Spike-specific TCR breadth and depth rose after two AZD1222 doses.

Germline CDR1 KGHSH, CDR2 LQKENI. The trim removed 5 bases at V and 7 bases at J, leaving 17 bases unmatched. The CDR3 is made up of 17 amino acids. The specimen comprised peripheral blood, sampled on day 0 of AZD1222 vaccination. The receptor was derived from an adult in good health. V gene TRBV18 combines with J gene TRBJ1-5; 7 bases are a match to TRBD1. CDR3 in amino acids: CASSALEGAQGRQPQHF. The CDR3 region has the DNA TGTGCCAGCTCAGCCTTAGAGGGGGCGCAGGGTAGACAGCCCCAGCATTTT. The whole variable domain, filled in from reference TRBV18 and TRBJ1-5, reads NAGVMQNPRHLVRRRGQEARLRCSPMKGHSHVYWYRQLPEEGLKFMVYLQKENIIDESGMPKERFSAEFPKEGPSILRIQQVVRGDSAAYFCASSALEGAQGRQPQHFGDGTRLSIL.